The 19 T cell receptor beta chains below come from one sample, sequenced in a study of HIV-infected children after antiretroviral therapy interruption. Treatment in this sample: PENTA 11 planned treatment interruption arm or continuous ART arm. A 3' RACE protocol on RNA, with unique molecular identifiers, produced the TCR library. One entry per CDR3 protein, called by TCRdb with MiXCR from the 3' RACE reads. Of 40,000 or so distinct CDR3 sequences in the sample, just over 6.5% were seen once. The sample here was CD45RA+ CD4+ T cells from PBMCs, pooled from several time points, taken from a donor given antiretroviral therapy, either interrupted or continuous. Subset meaning: naive CD4+ CD45RA+ CD45RO- T cells. These receptors were obtained from a pool of human donors with HIV.

The sample holds many counts of this clonotype. The chain employs TRBV19 and TRBJ1-2; 7 bases are a match to TRBD1. Germline V gene lookup returns CDR1 LNHDA and CDR2 SQIVND (reference sequence). The V gene end was trimmed by 9 bases and the J gene end by 4 bases; junction bases not matched to a gene: 8. The CDR3 loop spans 13 amino acids. In DNA form, the CDR3 reads TGTGCCAGCCTTGACAGGGCAAGCTATGGCTACACCTTC. It is translated as CASLDRASYGYTF.

V gene TRBV19 combines with J gene TRBJ2-3; TRBD1 aligns across 8 bases. The germline V gene has CDR1 LNHDA and CDR2 SQIVND (reference sequence). V gave up 4 bases and J gave up 0 bases; unmatched junction bases: 6. The CDR3 sequence is 16 residues long. CDR3 DNA: TGTGCCAGTAGTACCCGACAGGGGCGTAGCACAGATACGCAGTATTTT. Protein sequence: CASSTRQGRSTDTQYF.

This clonotype was counted at least ten times. The rearrangement links TRBV6-5 to TRBJ2-3; D could derive from TRBD1 or TRBD2 (6 bases each). This CDR3 has 14 amino acids. CDR1 and CDR2 from the germline V gene are MNHEY and SVGAGI. V lost 10 bases and J lost 1, with 15 bases in between. CDR3 coding DNA: TGTGCCACAGCGGGTAGACAGGGCACAGATACGCAGTATTTT. The encoded protein is CATAGRQGTDTQYF.

This clonotype has at least ten counts. This rearrangement joins TRBV30 to TRBJ2-7; 9 bases are shared with TRBD1. Germline trimming cut 2 bases from V and 10 bases from J; bases unmatched to any gene: 9. Germline values: CDR1 GTSNPN, CDR2 SVGIG (reference sequence). This CDR3 has 13 amino acids. CDR3 DNA: TGTGCCTGGAGTCTAGGACAGGGGAGAGAACAGTACTTC. Protein product: CAWSLGQGREQYF.

This chain uses TRBV12-3 or TRBV12-4 with TRBJ2-7; 9 nucleotides line up with TRBD1. V lost 6 bases to trimming and J lost 4 bases; unmatched junction nucleotides: 7. The CDR3 length is 14 residues. The CDR3 DNA reads as TGTGCCAGCAGCCCCGGGACAGGGTGGTACGAGCAGTACTTC. It yields the protein CASSPGTGWYEQYF.

This clonotype was observed at least ten times. The junction and the germline gene differ at one end; a read error may be behind it. This chain connects TRBV30 to TRBJ2-4; a possible D gene is TRBD1 (6 bases). This CDR3 contains 13 residues. Looked up from germline, CDR1 is GTSNPN and CDR2 is SVGIG (reference sequence). CDR3 sequence (DNA): TGTGCCTGGAGTCTAGGGGGAAAAAACACCTTGTACTTT. This translates into CAWSLGGKNTLYF.

This clonotype has at least ten counts. J is TRBJ2-7 and V is TRBV19; TRBD2 might be the D (7 bases). The CDR3 is 15 residues long. V was cut by 9 bases and J by 10 bases, with 28 bases left in between. Germline loops: CDR1 LNHDA, CDR2 SQIVND (reference sequence). The CDR3 nucleotides read TGTGCCAGCAGTCGGGACTGGGGGGGCGCATATGAACAGTACTTC. It specifies CASSRDWGGAYEQYF.

Points on this clonotype: A junction boundary mismatches the germline segment, possibly from a read error. The gene calls are TRBV10-3 and TRBJ2-1, with 10 bases identical to TRBD1. CDR1 ENHRY and CDR2 SYGVKD come from the germline V gene. The CDR3 consists of 15 residues. The CDR3 sequence is CASSEAGTGDAEQFF. CDR3 in DNA: TGTGCCAGCAGTGAGGCCGGGACAGGGGATGCTGAGCAGTTCTTC.

There are many counts of this clonotype. The J gene is TRBJ2-4, the V gene TRBV9; 9 bases are a match to TRBD1. The CDR3 contains 19 residues. V dropped 0 bases and J dropped 0; count of bases not matched to a gene: 10. Germline loops: CDR1 SGDLS, CDR2 YYNGEE. Here the CDR3 DNA reads TGTGCCAGCAGCGTAGATCCGGACAGGGGATACCGAGCCAAAAACATTCAGTACTTC. This gives the protein CASSVDPDRGYRAKNIQYF.

This clonotype was seen many times. V gene TRBV6-2 or TRBV6-3 combines with J gene TRBJ1-5; no firm D call. Germline CDR1 is MNHEY and CDR2 is SVGEGT. This CDR3 region has 15 residues. The ends were cut back, 5 bases at V and 7 bases at J, with 18 bases in the middle. The CDR3 region is CASSPPFSGGQPQHF. CDR3 sequence (DNA): TGTGCCAGCAGTCCCCCGTTTTCCGGTGGGCAGCCCCAGCATTTT.

This clonotype was recorded many times. This chain links TRBV28 with TRBJ2-7; no firm D call. CDR3 length: 13 amino acids. Trimming removed 4 bases at V and 0 bases at J, with 7 bases between. CDR1 MDHEN and CDR2 SYDVKM come from the germline V gene. DNA for the CDR3: TGTGCCAGCAGTTCCGGGCCCTCCTACGAGCAGTACTTC. Its translation: CASSSGPSYEQYF.

This clonotype was observed at least ten times. The chain recombines TRBV7-2 with TRBJ1-1; 9 bases match TRBD1. V shed 1 base and J 1 base; nucleotides not matched to a gene: 19. The CDR3 totals 21 residues. Germline-derived CDR1 and CDR2 are SGHTA and FQGNSA. The CDR3 here is CASSLVALVAGQGPSNTEAFF. The CDR3 bases are TGTGCCAGCAGCTTAGTAGCCCTCGTGGCCGGACAGGGGCCTTCGAACACTGAAGCTTTCTTT.

This clonotype was detected many times. The chain links TRBV6-2 or TRBV6-3 to TRBJ1-1; D is unclear. With 8 bases removed from V and 0 bases from J, the gap between germline ends came to 4 bases. In germline, CDR1 is MNHEY, CDR2 SVGEGT. The CDR3 spans 11 residues. The CDR3 sequence: CASGLNTEAFF. CDR3 in DNA: TGTGCCAGCGGATTGAACACTGAAGCTTTCTTT.

The sample holds a few counts of this clonotype. V is TRBV5-8 and J is TRBJ1-5; D perhaps matches TRBD1 (5 bases). V lost 2 bases to trimming and J lost 0 bases, with 9 bases between them. This CDR3 comprises 15 residues. CDR1 SGHTS and CDR2 YDEGEE come from the germline V gene. The CDR3 protein is CASSLTGHSNQPQHF. The CDR3 nucleotides read TGTGCCAGCAGCTTAACCGGACATAGCAATCAGCCCCAGCATTTT. The full variable domain, completed using reference TRBV5-8 and TRBJ1-5, is EAGVTQSPTHLIKTRGQQATLRCSPISGHTSVYWYQQALGLGLQFLLWYDEGEERNRGNFPPRFSGRQFPNYSSELNVNALELEDSALYLCASSLTGHSNQPQHFGDGTRLSIL.

There are many counts of this clonotype. V usage is TRBV7-9 and J usage is TRBJ2-2; D is unresolved. Germline assignment: CDR1 SEHNR and CDR2 FQNEAQ (reference sequence). The CDR3 extends over 14 amino acids. The ends were cut back, 4 bases at V and 1 base at J, with 7 bases in the middle. CDR3 protein: CASSYDLNTGELFF. In nucleotides, the CDR3 is TGTGCCAGCAGCTACGACTTGAACACCGGGGAGCTGTTTTTT.

To note about this clonotype: Sequence at one end of the junction differs from germline and may be a read error. The chain carries TRBV4-1 and TRBJ1-3, with 8 nucleotides matching TRBD1. CDR3 length: 17 residues. Germline V gives CDR1 MGHRA, CDR2 YSYEKL. The CDR3 reads CASSQDNRGDSGNTLYF. CDR3 nucleotides: TGTGCCAGCAGCCAAGATAACAGGGGGGATTCTGGAAATACGCTCTATTTT.

The genes are TRBV19 and TRBJ2-3, with 13 bases matching TRBD2. The germline gives CDR1 LNHDA, CDR2 SQIVND (reference sequence). The CDR3 spans 17 residues. V gave up 6 bases and J gave up 2 bases; unmatched junction bases: 8. CDR3 residues: CASSDPGLAGDTDTQYF. DNA of the CDR3: TGTGCCAGTAGCGACCCCGGACTAGCGGGGGACACAGATACGCAGTATTTT.

This clonotype was seen many times. The chain carries TRBV13 and TRBJ1-2; D possibly corresponds to TRBD1 (5 bases). V was shortened by 8 bases and J by 10 bases, with 23 bases between the two germline ends. The CDR3 runs 14 residues. Per germline, CDR1 PRHDT and CDR2 FYEKMQ (reference sequence). In nucleotides, the CDR3 is TGTGCCAGCTCTCTCGAGGCAGGGAACTCCGACTACACCTTC. Translated, it gives CASSLEAGNSDYTF.

This clonotype was observed many times. The rearrangement joins TRBV24-1 to TRBJ2-1, with 9 bases fitting TRBD2. Germline-derived CDR1 and CDR2 are KGHDR and SFDVKD. V lost 4 bases and J lost 9; bases outside the gene matches: 6. CDR3 length: 14 amino acids. CDR3 nucleotide sequence: TGTGCCACCAGTGACGCCGGACTAGCGAGTGAGCAGTTCTTC. Residues: CATSDAGLASEQFF.